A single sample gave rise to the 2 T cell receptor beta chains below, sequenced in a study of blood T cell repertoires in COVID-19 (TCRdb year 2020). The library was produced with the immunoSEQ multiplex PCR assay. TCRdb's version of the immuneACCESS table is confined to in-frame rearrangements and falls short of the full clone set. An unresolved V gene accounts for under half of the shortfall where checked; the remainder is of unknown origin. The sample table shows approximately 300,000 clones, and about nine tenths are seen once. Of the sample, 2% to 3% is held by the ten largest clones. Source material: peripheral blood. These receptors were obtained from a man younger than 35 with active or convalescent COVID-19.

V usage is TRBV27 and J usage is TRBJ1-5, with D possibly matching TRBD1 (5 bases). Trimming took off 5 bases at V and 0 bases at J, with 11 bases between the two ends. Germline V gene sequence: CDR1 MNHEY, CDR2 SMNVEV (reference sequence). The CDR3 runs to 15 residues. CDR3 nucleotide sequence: TGTGCCAGCAGTCTTCAGGGTTATAGCAATCAGCCCCAGCATTTT. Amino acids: CASSLQGYSNQPQHF.

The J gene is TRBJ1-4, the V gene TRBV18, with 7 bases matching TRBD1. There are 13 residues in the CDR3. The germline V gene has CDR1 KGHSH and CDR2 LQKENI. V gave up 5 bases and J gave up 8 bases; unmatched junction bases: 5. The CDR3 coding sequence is TGTGCCAGCTCAACTACAGGGGAAGAAAAACTGTTTTTT. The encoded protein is CASSTTGEEKLFF.